This TCR beta chain was sequenced for a study of cytomegalovirus exposure and HLA in healthy donors. 60 Vbeta and 13 Jbeta primers were used in PCR. Original methodology: An analysis that came later counted tens of millions of unique TCR beta chains, approximately 10 million shared. The data were produced by immunoSEQ multiplex PCR, yet TCRdb's version contains in-frame clones alone and is incomplete. From that table come the V and J calls and clone size; the DNA was used to work out D and trimming. The sample records about 130,000 clones, 81% being singletons. Study-wide points: Presence/absence analyses supposed approximately even sequencing depth among donors.

This clone was counted a few times. Its specificity is not known. The source of this sequence is a woman younger than 45 in good health and CMV-seronegative. Sequenced sample: PBMCs.

In DNA form, the CDR3 reads TGCGCCAGCAGCCTAGCCCGCGTCGAAAAACTGTTTTTT. This sequence encodes CASSLARVEKLFF. This sequence joins TRBV4-1 and TRBJ1-4, with no clear D. Germline V gene lookup returns CDR1 MGHRA and CDR2 YSYEKL. The V end lost 4 bases, the J end lost 8 bases, and 11 bases lay between the germline ends. This CDR3 has 13 residues.